What follows are 10 T cell receptor beta chains derived from one specimen sequenced in a study of cytomegalovirus exposure and HLA in healthy donors (dated by TCRdb to 2016 to 2017). Preparation of the library involved the immunoSEQ multiplex PCR assay. For the multiplex PCR, a mixture combining 60 forward primers for TCR Vbeta segments and 13 reverse primers for TCR Jbeta segments was used. TCRdb retrieved this table from immuneACCESS and kept in-frame rearrangements only. Not all clones are present; in checked studies, unresolved V genes account for under half, and no reason is known for the remainder. The sample table contains roughly 150,000 clones; only one count was recorded for roughly 80% of them. The ten biggest clones cover approximately 2.1% of the sample. What was sequenced was PBMCs. The origin of the receptors is a male donor in good health and CMV-seronegative.

V gene TRBV6-6 combines with J gene TRBJ1-4, with D unclear. Germline-derived CDR1 and CDR2 are MNHNY and SVGAGI (reference sequence). CDR3 length: 16 amino acids. V was shortened by 7 bases and J by 6 bases, with 21 bases between the two germline ends. CDR3 amino acids: CASTKTLTREDEKLFF. The CDR3 coding sequence is TGTGCCAGCACTAAAACCCTGACGAGGGAGGATGAAAAACTGTTTTTT.

V gene TRBV25-1 combines with J gene TRBJ1-2; weak D call: TRBD1 (6 bases). Germline lookup yields CDR1 MGHDK and CDR2 SYGVNS. The V end lost 4 bases, the J end lost 10 bases, and 19 bases lay between the germline ends. The CDR3 sequence is 14 residues long. This CDR3 is CASSANSRGLAYTF. CDR3 in DNA: TGTGCCAGCAGTGCGAATAGCAGGGGTTTAGCCTACACCTTC.

V gene TRBV6-5 combines with J gene TRBJ2-5; TRBD1 agrees at 10 bases. This CDR3 is built from 13 residues. Germline CDR1 reads MNHEY; CDR2 reads SVGAGI. V was clipped by 5 bases and J by 7 bases; unmatched bases: 4. The CDR3 DNA reads as TGTGCCAGCAGTGGGGGGACAGGGGCGACCCAGTACTTC. Its protein product is CASSGGTGATQYF.

V usage is TRBV27 and J usage is TRBJ2-2; possible D gene TRBD2, 5 bases. Trimming removed 2 bases from V and 0 bases from J, with 7 bases in between. Germline V gene lookup returns CDR1 MNHEY and CDR2 SMNVEV (reference sequence). This CDR3 has 15 residues. The DNA for the CDR3 is TGTGCCAGCAGTTTAGCGGGTGCGAACACCGGGGAGCTGTTTTTT. Protein sequence: CASSLAGANTGELFF.

The chain employs TRBV15 and TRBJ2-2; no clear D gene. CDR3 length: 15 amino acids. Trimming stripped 3 bases from V and 0 bases from J, with 8 bases between. Germline V gene data show CDR1 as LNHNV and CDR2 as YYDKDF (reference sequence). For the CDR3, the DNA is TGTGCCACCAGCAGCGTGAGAGCGAACACCGGGGAGCTGTTTTTT. Translated: CATSSVRANTGELFF.

The chain combines TRBV5-4 with TRBJ2-5; tentatively, D is TRBD2 (7 bases). Per the germline V gene, CDR1 is SGHNT and CDR2 is YYREEE (reference sequence). Trimming cost V 2 bases and J 2 bases, with 13 bases left between them. This CDR3 spans 15 amino acids. The CDR3 is CASSFDRGAQETQYF. CDR3 DNA: TGTGCCAGCAGCTTTGATCGGGGGGCACAAGAGACCCAGTACTTC.

The table lists this clone with a few counts. V gene TRBV11-2 combines with J gene TRBJ2-7; D may be TRBD1 (6 bases). CDR3 size: 13 residues. V lost 3 bases and J lost 1, with 7 bases in between. In germline, CDR1 is SGHAT, CDR2 FQNNGV. CDR3 residues: CASSLQGSYEQYF. The CDR3 DNA reads as TGTGCCAGCAGCTTGCAGGGGTCCTACGAGCAGTACTTC. The complete variable domain, with remaining parts taken from reference TRBV11-2 and TRBJ2-7, reads EAGVAQSPRYKIIEKRQSVAFWCNPISGHATLYWYQQILGQGPKLLIQFQNNGVVDDSQLPKDRFSAERLKGVDSTLKIQPAKLEDSAVYLCASSLQGSYEQYFGPGTRLTVT.

To note about this clone: One junction end disagrees with the germline gene, perhaps due to a read error. The chain carries TRBV10-2 and TRBJ1-4; D remains ambiguous. This CDR3 contains 13 residues. Germline CDR1 reads WSHSY; CDR2 reads SAAADI. The CDR3 region has the DNA TGCGCCAGCAATGAGGCGGGAAATGAAAAACTGTTTTTT. It specifies CASNEAGNEKLFF.

As to this clone: Other DNA sequences from this sample encode an identical CDR3 as well. The chain combines TRBV5-6 with TRBJ2-5; weak D call: TRBD2 (5 bases). V was shortened by 0 bases and J by 5 bases, with 8 bases between the two germline ends. Looked up from germline, CDR1 is SGHDT and CDR2 is YYEEEE. This CDR3 is built from 13 residues. The CDR3 reads CASSLATGETQYF. CDR3 coding DNA: TGTGCCAGCAGCTTGGCCACGGGGGAGACCCAGTACTTC.

This chain uses TRBV18 with TRBJ1-2, with D perhaps matching TRBD1 (5 bases). The CDR3 consists of 13 residues. Trimming took off 2 bases at V and 6 bases at J, with 10 bases between the two ends. The V gene's germline CDR1 is KGHSH and CDR2 LQKENI. As DNA, the CDR3 is TGTGCCAGCTCACCAGCAGGGATCGATGGCTACACCTTC. It encodes CASSPAGIDGYTF.